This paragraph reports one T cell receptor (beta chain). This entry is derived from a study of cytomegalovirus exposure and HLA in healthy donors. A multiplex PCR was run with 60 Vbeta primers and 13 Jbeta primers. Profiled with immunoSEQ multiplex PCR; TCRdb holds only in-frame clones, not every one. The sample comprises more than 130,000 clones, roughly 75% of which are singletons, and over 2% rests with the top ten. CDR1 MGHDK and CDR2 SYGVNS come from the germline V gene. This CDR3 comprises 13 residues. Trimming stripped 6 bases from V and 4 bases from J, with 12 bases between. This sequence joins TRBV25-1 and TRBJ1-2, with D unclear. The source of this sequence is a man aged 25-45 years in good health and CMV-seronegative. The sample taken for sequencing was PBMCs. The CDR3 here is CASSQTGIYGYTF. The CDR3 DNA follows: TGTGCCAGCAGCCAGACGGGTATCTATGGCTACACCTTC.